Presented here are 19 T cell receptor beta chains from one specimen sequenced in a study of beta chain features in type 1 diabetes. General study results and limits: A moderate, significant TCRB CDR3 shortening appeared in type 1 diabetes across four CD4+ subsets.

Their antigen targets remain unknown. Investigators reverse transcribed all isolated RNA, so they sequenced expressed TCRB transcripts. Produced via immunoSEQ multiplex PCR; TCRdb's table is partial and in-frame only. Of around 280,000 clones detected, roughly 15% appear once; the ten largest clones hold 0.015%. The specimen sequenced was naive CD4+ T cells from blood. The source is a man between 18 and 35 years old with type 1 diabetes.

This clone was picked up a small number of times. The J gene is TRBJ2-1, the V gene TRBV29-1; 10 bases agree with TRBD2. The CDR3 has 14 residues. CDR1 is SQVTM, CDR2 ANQGSEA, per germline. V was pared by 6 bases and J by 6 bases, with 8 bases of the junction left unmatched. Here the CDR3 reads CSVSSGGVVNEQFF. CDR3 bases: TGCAGCGTGAGCAGCGGGGGGGTCGTCAATGAGCAGTTCTTC.

This clone was picked up a small number of times. The J gene is TRBJ1-2, the V gene TRBV7-9, with TRBD1 identical over 9 bases. V shed 3 bases, J shed 8 bases, and the junction held 16 bases outside the gene matches. Germline V gene lookup returns CDR1 SEHNR and CDR2 FQNEAQ (reference sequence). The CDR3 is made up of 17 amino acids. Here the CDR3 reads CASSFTRDRVPRKGYTF. The CDR3 region has the DNA TGTGCCAGCAGCTTCACCCGGGACAGGGTGCCCCGCAAGGGCTACACCTTC. Drawing the rest from reference TRBV7-9 and TRBJ1-2, the complete variable domain is DTGVSQNPRHKITKRGQNVTFRCDPISEHNRLYWYRQTLGQGPEFLTYFQNEAQLEKSRLLSDRFSAERPKGSFSTLEIQRTEQGDSAMYLCASSFTRDRVPRKGYTFGSGTRLTVV.

As concerns this clone: This CDR3 is also generated by other DNA sequences in the sample. This rearrangement joins TRBV7-2 to TRBJ2-1; D ambiguous. Germline values: CDR1 SGHTA, CDR2 FQGNSA. The length of the CDR3 is 11 residues. V dropped 5 bases and J dropped 4 bases, with 3 bases sitting between them. CDR3 in DNA: TGTGCCAGCAGCCGGTACAATGAGCAGTTCTTC. It translates to CASSRYNEQFF.

This sequence joins TRBV15 and TRBJ2-7; TRBD1 might be the D (5 bases). The V end lost 3 bases, the J end lost 2 bases, and 11 bases lay between the germline ends. The germline V gene encodes CDR1 LNHNV and CDR2 YYDKDF (reference sequence). The CDR3 extends over 14 amino acids. As DNA, the CDR3 is TGTGCCACCAGCAGCAGGGTACTTACCTACGAGCAGTACTTC. It specifies CATSSRVLTYEQYF. The full variable domain, completed using reference TRBV15 and TRBJ2-7, is DAMVIQNPRYQVTQFGKPVTLSCSQTLNHNVMYWYQQKSSQAPKLLFHYYDKDFNNEADTPDNFQSRRPNTSFCFLDIRSPGLGDTAMYLCATSSRVLTYEQYFGPGTRLTVT.

This chain joins TRBV11-2 and TRBJ2-7; D might be TRBD2 (6 bases). The CDR3 is made up of 15 amino acids. Trimming left V 5 bases short and J 5 bases short, with 19 bases between. CDR1 is SGHAT and CDR2 is FQNNGV in the germline V gene. As DNA, the CDR3 is TGTGCCAGCAGCCGCGGGCAGGGAGGAGTCCACGAGCAGTACTTC. It codes for CASSRGQGGVHEQYF.

The chain combines TRBV6-5 with TRBJ2-2; D is uncertain. Trimming took off 7 bases at V and 4 bases at J, with 10 bases between the two ends. Per germline, CDR1 MNHEY and CDR2 SVGAGI. The CDR3 covers 13 residues. CDR3 protein: CASTLPGTGELFF. The DNA of the CDR3 is TGTGCCAGCACACTCCCTGGCACCGGGGAGCTGTTTTTT.

Remarks on this clone: Within the sample, other DNA sequences also encode this same CDR3. The chain uses TRBV7-9 and TRBJ1-1, with no clear D. Trimming cost V 3 bases and J 1 base, with 6 bases left between them. Germline V gene data show CDR1 as SEHNR and CDR2 as FQNEAQ (reference sequence). This CDR3 comprises 13 residues. CDR3 sequence reads: CASSFRGNTEAFF. The CDR3, as DNA: TGTGCCAGCAGCTTCCGGGGGAACACTGAAGCTTTCTTT.

This clone appeared a few times. The rearrangement joins TRBV18 to TRBJ2-1; 7 bases match TRBD2. Germline values: CDR1 KGHSH, CDR2 LQKENI. The V segment lost 3 bases and the J segment 6 bases; nucleotides outside the gene matches: 2. The CDR3 totals 13 residues. CDR3 loop: CASSPTGGNEQFF. As DNA, the CDR3 is TGTGCCAGCTCACCTACGGGGGGCAATGAGCAGTTCTTC.

This chain links TRBV7-2 with TRBJ2-2; 15 bases are shared with TRBD2. Germline V gene data show CDR1 as SGHTA and CDR2 as FQGNSA. The CDR3 consists of 18 residues. V shed 1 base, J shed 4 bases, and the junction held 4 bases outside the gene matches. The CDR3 reads CASSLGGLAGGLTGELFF. CDR3 bases: TGTGCCAGCAGCTTAGGTGGACTAGCGGGGGGGCTCACCGGGGAGCTGTTTTTT.

This clone has more than one count but fewer than ten. The chain carries TRBV7-7 and TRBJ2-5; 7 bases match TRBD2. The CDR3 is 13 residues long. The germline gives CDR1 SSHAT, CDR2 FNYEAQ (reference sequence). The V and J ends lost 5 bases and 6 bases, in that order; junction bases with no gene match: 6. The CDR3 region has the DNA TGTGCCAGCAGCGAAGGGAGGGCCCAGACCCAGTACTTC. Protein product: CASSEGRAQTQYF.

The chain has TRBV11-1 and TRBJ2-7; 8 nucleotides match TRBD1. Germline CDR1 SGHAT, CDR2 FQDESV (reference sequence). This CDR3 is 15 amino acids long. Germline trimming cut 5 bases from V and 6 bases from J; bases unmatched to any gene: 12. The CDR3 region has the DNA TGTGCCAGCAGCATTACCGGGACAGGCGCGTCCGAGCAGTACTTC. Encoded protein: CASSITGTGASEQYF.

A note on this clone: Other DNA sequences in this specimen translate into the identical CDR3. V is TRBV7-2 and J is TRBJ2-3; weak D call: TRBD2 (6 bases). This CDR3 contains 16 residues. Germline V gene lookup returns CDR1 SGHTA and CDR2 FQGNSA. Trimming left V 1 base short and J 0 bases short, with 11 bases between. The CDR3 region is CASSLVGGISTDTQYF. Written as DNA, the CDR3 is TGTGCCAGCAGCTTAGTGGGGGGAATTAGCACAGATACGCAGTATTTT.

This clone was observed a handful of times. The chain couples TRBV15 to TRBJ2-7; 10 bases fit TRBD1. The CDR3 contains 14 residues. J gave up 12 bases and V 5 bases, and 13 bases lay outside the gene matches. Germline CDR1 reads LNHNV; CDR2 reads YYDKDF (reference sequence). CDR3 in DNA: TGTGCCACCAGCGTAAACCGGGACAGGGGCGTAAGGTACTTC. It is translated as CATSVNRDRGVRYF.

The chain has TRBV4-3 and TRBJ1-1; D unclear. Germline V CDR1 and CDR2: LGHNA, YSLEER. The CDR3 is made up of 15 amino acids. The V end lost 2 bases, the J end lost 1 base, and 11 bases lay between the germline ends. The CDR3 region is CASSQTQPGNTEAFF. As DNA, the CDR3 is TGCGCCAGCAGCCAAACCCAACCGGGGAACACTGAAGCTTTCTTT.

The rearrangement links TRBV5-1 to TRBJ1-5, with D unclear. This CDR3 spans 14 amino acids. Germline CDR1 is SGHRS and CDR2 is YFSETQ. Trimming removed 5 bases from V and 3 bases from J, with 12 bases in between. The DNA for the CDR3 is TGCGCCAGCAGTGTTGACGGAGTCAATCAGCCCCAGCATTTT. It codes for CASSVDGVNQPQHF.

This sequence joins TRBV5-6 and TRBJ2-1; 9 bases are a match to TRBD2. CDR3 length: 15 residues. Germline assignment: CDR1 SGHDT and CDR2 YYEEEE. V gave up 4 bases and J gave up 3 bases; unmatched junction bases: 5. CDR3 region: CASSLAGRSYNEQFF. The CDR3, as DNA: TGTGCCAGCAGCCTAGCGGGAAGGAGCTACAATGAGCAGTTCTTC.

The chain links TRBV4-3 to TRBJ1-1; D unclear. Between the trimmed V and J ends, which lost 0 bases and 4 bases, there was a span of 15 bases. The CDR3 spans 16 residues. The germline V gene encodes CDR1 LGHNA and CDR2 YSLEER. The CDR3 is CASSQEYGMGGTEAFF. CDR3 DNA sequence: TGCGCCAGCAGCCAAGAGTACGGGATGGGAGGCACTGAAGCTTTCTTT.

This clone was picked up a small number of times. V and J are TRBV4-1 and TRBJ2-5; D possibly corresponds to TRBD2 (6 bases). Trimming took off 2 bases at V and 5 bases at J, with 15 bases between the two ends. Germline lookup yields CDR1 MGHRA and CDR2 YSYEKL. This CDR3 comprises 15 residues. CDR3 sequence reads: CASSQTGEAWETQYF. For the CDR3, the DNA is TGCGCCAGCAGCCAAACGGGGGAAGCCTGGGAGACCCAGTACTTC.

This clone occurred a few times. V and J are TRBV15 and TRBJ2-3; D is ambiguous. The CDR3 extends over 16 amino acids. CDR1 LNHNV and CDR2 YYDKDF come from the germline V gene (reference sequence). V was cut by 0 bases and J by 3 bases, with 13 bases left in between. CDR3 amino acids: CATSRDLGLRTDTQYF. In DNA form, the CDR3 reads TGTGCCACCAGCAGAGATTTGGGCCTACGTACAGATACGCAGTATTTT.